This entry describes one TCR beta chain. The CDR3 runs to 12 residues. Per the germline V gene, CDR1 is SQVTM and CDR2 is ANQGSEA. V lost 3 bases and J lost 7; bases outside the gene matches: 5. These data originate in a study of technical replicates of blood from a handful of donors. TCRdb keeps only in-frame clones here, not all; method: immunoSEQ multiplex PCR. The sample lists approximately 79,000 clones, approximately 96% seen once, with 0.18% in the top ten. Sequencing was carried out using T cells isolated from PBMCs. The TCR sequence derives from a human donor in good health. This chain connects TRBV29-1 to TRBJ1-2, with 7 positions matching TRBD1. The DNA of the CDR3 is TGCAGCGTTGACTCCCGGACAGGTGGCTACACCTTC. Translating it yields CSVDSRTGGYTF.